This entry features one T cell receptor (beta chain) sequence. It lacks a known antigen. Base quality data are lacking; no much larger clone is found one base away. At the junction V is shortened by 4 bases and J by 0 bases, with 10 bases in between. The germline V gene provides CDR1 SGHAT and CDR2 FQNNGV. The CDR3, cysteine through phenylalanine, is 15 amino acids long. Solely the CDR3 DNA is kept, with 45 bases framed from the first base. These data belong to a study of cytomegalovirus exposure and HLA in healthy donors (TCRdb year 2017). Regarding the study in general: An earlier analysis of several hundred of the donors reported 276 Gb of sequence data and 95 million to 140 million unique TCR beta sequences obtained from 180 million or so T cells. The number of typed donors differed by locus: roughly 629-630 for A, B, C, DRB1 and DQB1; 522 for DQA1; over 600 for DPA1; and approximately 450 for DPB1. An earlier analysis of 587 of the donors used high-throughput TCR beta sequencing to judge whether each TCR beta V gene segment behaved as functional or pseudogenic. The genetic ancestry cluster associated with self-reported Caucasian donors included 80% to 90% of the roughly 400 genotyped donors. Among roughly 400 genotyped donors of the cohort, an average of roughly 230,000 unique TCR beta nucleotide sequences was sequenced per donor, of which about 19% were non-productive. Roughly five DR-DQ haplotypes were treated as single units for association and clustering because of strong linkage in the cohort. An early release that covered about 640 HLA-typed donors contained approximately 300 gigabases of sequencing data and tens of millions of unique TCR sequences. Alongside the repertoire data, information on donor age, sex, ethnicity and CMV serostatus was compiled. To predict cytomegalovirus infection status, the study brought together high-throughput TCR immunosequencing, statistical association of individual TCRs with disease status, and machine learning. A later analysis re-examined previously published TCR beta repertoires from 610 or so donors and added high-resolution HLA genotyping to investigate patterns of TCR occurrence. In a later genetic analysis, genome-wide SNP genotypes for about three fifths of the 666 donors were used, and that subset was treated as a discovery cohort. Every repertoire in the discovery cohort had been generated on one and the same sequencing platform. Both class I and class II loci were covered by HLA typing, at four-digit resolution. Rather than using new phenotypic data, the later analysis identified candidate immune exposures from TCR beta sequences and from how often those sequences occurred across donors. The study aimed to test whether cataloging public T cell receptors could reveal signatures of past pathogen exposure. The study used immunosequencing to profile the T cell repertoires of 666 subjects and linked those repertoires to cytomegalovirus serostatus. Besides the first cohort of 666 subjects, a separate validation cohort made up of 120 different subjects was used. Overall results and qualifications from the work: According to a later genetic analysis, donors in an Asian-associated ancestry cluster had fewer N-insertions in productive TCRs than the roughly 700-donor mean. V-gene and J-gene trimming of TCR beta chains was associated with a missense DCLRE1C variant in a later genetic analysis, and the association was replicated in an independent cohort. The 87-base-pair reads could not distinguish some IMGT-functional V segments, including TRBV6-2 and TRBV6-3, so those segments were excluded. In an earlier analysis of some 640 of the donors, most TCR beta V segments were observed in productive rearrangements about 90% or about 30% of the time, broadly matching IMGT annotations. Because HLA typing was missing for some donors at each locus, association tests included only the typed subset. In vitro tests confirmed that a few of the cytomegalovirus-associated TCR beta chains recognize cytomegalovirus antigens. For the cohort, immune exposure information was limited to CMV serostatus. In a later analysis, several top co-occurrence clusters were reported to appear linked to parvovirus B19, influenza, CMV and Epstein-Barr virus. The presence/absence analyses assumed that sequencing depth was roughly uniform across donors, and that assumption may not be true. A later analysis associated some 17,000 TCR beta sequences with specific HLA alleles at a false discovery rate of 0.05. A total of about 180 TCR beta chains were listed by the study as associated with cytomegalovirus. A later analysis found that HLA-associated TCR beta chains were more clonally expanded and had lower generation probabilities than equally common non-associated chains. Correlated functional status among segregating V segments might reflect linkage disequilibrium, but an unknown experimental factor could not be ruled out. Because counts were too low, more than 15 rarely observed V segments, including chromosome 9 orphons, were left out of the earlier analysis of roughly 600 of the donors. Across donors, most TCR sequences were observed very rarely, whereas some public TCRs were present in many individuals. Most CMV-associated TCR beta chains appeared to be HLA-restricted in a later analysis, and the HLA associations seemed to be driven largely by CMV exposure. When HLA alleles, especially DR and DQ, strongly co-occurred, TCR associations were difficult to assign to individual alleles. A cluster of highly shared sequence variants was judged likely to represent a technical artifact of the sequencing pipeline. The cohort was sequenced for TCR beta chains only, and without alpha or paired-chain data the features that could be detected were limited. In a later analysis, TCR association rates were found to vary across HLA loci, with the most associated TCRs seen for DRB1 alleles and the fewest for HLA-C alleles. A further reported finding was that TCR beta sequences accurately predicted the HLA-A and HLA-B alleles for most subjects in the first cohort. The authors suggested that the approach could potentially be generalized to other disease states and immunological phenotypes. In both the original and validation cohorts, the classifier was reported to diagnose cytomegalovirus status with high specificity and sensitivity.

The cohort consisted of 600 or so healthy bone marrow donors. At the time of sampling, all cohort members were nominally healthy, though unrecorded immune exposures were likely present. The donor tested CMV seronegative, placing the donor among the approximately 400 seronegative members of the cohort. Every donor gave a peripheral blood sample, and the peripheral blood mononuclear cells from that sample were used for TCR beta sequencing. The Qiagen DNeasy Blood Extraction Kit was used to extract genomic DNA from the blood cell samples. Receptors were amplified or captured by the immunoSEQ multiplex PCR assay. For the multiplex PCR, a mixture combining 60 forward primers for TCR Vbeta segments and 13 reverse primers for TCR Jbeta segments was used. Amplification of the CDR3 region of rearranged TCR beta genes was performed with a multiplex PCR assay on genomic DNA. The amplified TCR beta libraries were sequenced on the Illumina HiSeq System as 87-base-pair reads. The authors processed their data as follows. A later analysis counted about 82 million unique TCR beta chains across the 550 to 750 repertoires, and some 11 million of these chains were shared by at least two donors. Raw reads were error-corrected and collapsed into unique sequences by a nearest-neighbor algorithm in which closely related sequences were merged to remove PCR and sequencing errors. V, D and J gene segments were assigned by aligning CDR3 sequences to IMGT reference sequences. For a sequence to be retained, at least a six-nucleotide match to both a V gene segment and a J gene segment was required. Rearrangements were classified as productive when the CDR3 lacked stop codons and remained in frame with V and J, and all other rearrangements were classified as non-productive. CDR3 was defined according to IMGT convention as the region running from the second conserved V-encoded cysteine to the conserved J-encoded phenylalanine. In an earlier analysis of roughly 580 of the donors, sequences lacking an unambiguous match to a single V gene segment were excluded. An earlier analysis of about 600 of the donors called V segments functional above 56.7% productive rearrangements and segregating when the between-donor standard deviation exceeded 5%. A statistical classification framework was built for diagnosing cytomegalovirus status from the catalog of TCR beta chain sequences. In a later analysis, V and J genes were assigned by comparing TCR nucleotide sequences against IMGT/GENE-DB human TR gene sequences. In a later analysis, CDR3 sequences and most-parsimonious VDJ recombination scenarios were assigned using the TCRdist pipeline. In a later analysis, each TCR beta chain was defined by its CDR3 amino acid sequence together with its V-gene family, and reads without a unique V-gene family were excluded. In a later analysis, 450 to 600 highly shared, low-generation-probability nucleotide sequences were removed to address suspected cross-contamination and a sequencing artifact. In a later analysis, a clonal expansion index for each public chain was calculated from normalized within-repertoire ranks of inferred template counts. A later analysis computed generation probabilities with a VDJ recombination model fitted to out-of-frame rearrangements, and checked the results against IGoR. A later analysis scored TCR-TCR, TCR-HLA and TCR-CMV co-occurrence with hypergeometric tests, applying a repertoire-size bias correction to TCR pairs. A later analysis estimated false discovery rates by permuting HLA or CMV assignments 20 times. A later analysis grouped co-occurring TCRs with DBSCAN, adding TCRdist sequence similarity when clustering within HLA-allele-positive subsets. Repertoires with fewer than 30,000 or more than 120,000 public chains, plus five repertoires with anomalous nucleotide sharing, were excluded from co-occurrence clustering. TCRdb mirrors the immuneACCESS table, restricted to in-frame sequences. Some clones are absent from its copies; in checked studies, under half trace to an unresolved V gene, and the reason for the others is unknown. That table supplies the V and J calls and clone size; D and trimming were determined from the DNA. The sample includes around 200,000 clones, with 70% to 75% observed a single time. Around 3% of the sample is in the top ten clones.

This TCR was recovered from a male donor in good health and CMV-seronegative. Source material: PBMCs. The chain is encoded by TRBV11-2 joined to TRBJ1-5; tentative D gene TRBD1, with 6 bases matching. The CDR3 region has the sequence CASSSQGYSNQPQHF. The nucleotide sequence is TGTGCCAGCAGCTCTCAGGGGTATAGCAATCAGCCCCAGCATTTT.